The clone carrying this T cell receptor (beta chain) showed up just a few times. Its antigen is still unknown. A far larger clone is only one base removed, so a read error is likely. Building the TCR beta libraries relied on iRepertoire HTBI primers, and CDR3 regions underwent Arm-PCR. One entry per CDR3 protein results from TCRdb running MiXCR on the multiplex PCR reads. Of around 250,000 distinct CDR3 sequences in the sample, about 19% were seen once. The sample comes from a study of regulatory T cells in long-lasting Graves disease. Germline V lookup: CDR1 SNHLY, CDR2 FYNNEI. The CDR3 spans 15 residues. Noted time point: newly diagnosed GD, antithyroid drugs for less than 3 months. PBMC RNA was the source of the TCR library. Study conclusions and caveats: Because few samples were included, accuracy may have been lower.

This specimen was peripheral blood mononuclear cells (PBMCs), taken at new diagnosis, from a patient treated with antithyroid drugs. The rearrangement links TRBV2 to TRBJ2-3; D unresolved. The DNA end is more similar to TRBJ2-1, so the J call may be wrong. This sequence was found in a female donor with Graves disease. The CDR3, as DNA: TGTGCCAGCAGTCAAGGAAATTTCCCTAACAATCGGCAGTTCTTC. It codes for CASSQGNFPNNRQFF.